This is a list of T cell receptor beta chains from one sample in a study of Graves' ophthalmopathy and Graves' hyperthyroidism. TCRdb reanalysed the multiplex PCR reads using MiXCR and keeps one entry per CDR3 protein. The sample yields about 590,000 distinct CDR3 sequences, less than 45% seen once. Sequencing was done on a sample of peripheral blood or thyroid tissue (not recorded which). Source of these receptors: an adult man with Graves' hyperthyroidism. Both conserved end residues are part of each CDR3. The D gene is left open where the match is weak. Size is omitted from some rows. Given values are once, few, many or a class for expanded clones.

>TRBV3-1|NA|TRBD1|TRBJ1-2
CASSQRQGGGYTF
TGTGCCAGCAGCCAAAGACAGGGTGGGGGCTACACCTTC
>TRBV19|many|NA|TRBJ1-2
CASSIAVRPESYGYTF
TGTGCCAGTAGTATAGCCGTGAGGCCAGAGAGCTATGGCTACACCTTC
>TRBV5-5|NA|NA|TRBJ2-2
CASSLPRSGELFF
TGTGCCAGCAGCTTGCCGAGGAGCGGGGAGCTGTTTTTT
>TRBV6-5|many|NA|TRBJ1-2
CASSYSVPGEYGYTF
TGTGCCAGCAGTTACTCGGTCCCGGGGGAGTATGGCTACACCTTC
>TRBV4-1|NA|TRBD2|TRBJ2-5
CASSQIAGSMETQYF
TGCGCCAGCAGCCAAATAGCGGGGAGTATGGAGACCCAGTACTTC
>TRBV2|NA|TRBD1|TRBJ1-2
CASSEETGTGGAGDYGYTF
TGTGCCAGCAGTGAAGAAACCGGGACAGGGGGCGCCGGGGACTATGGCTACACCTTC
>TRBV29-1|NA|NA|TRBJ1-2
CSSEMVYPYGYTF
TGCAGCAGTGAAATGGTTTACCCGTATGGCTACACCTTC
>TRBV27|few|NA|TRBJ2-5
CASRSRAREAQYF
TGTGCCAGCAGATCCCGTGCAAGAGAGGCCCAGTACTTC
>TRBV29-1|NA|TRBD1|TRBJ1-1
CSVGGGQFPLGTEAFF
TGCAGCGTTGGGGGGGGACAGTTCCCCTTGGGCACTGAAGCTTTCTTT
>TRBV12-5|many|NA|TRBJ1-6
CASGFTGYSPLHF
TGTGCTAGTGGTTTCACAGGGTACTCACCCCTCCACTTT
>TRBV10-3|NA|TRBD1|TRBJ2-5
CAISPGGSETQYF
TGTGCCATCAGTCCAGGGGGTTCAGAGACCCAGTACTTC
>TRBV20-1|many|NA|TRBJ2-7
CSARDRVDWGDSYEQYF
TGCAGTGCTAGAGATCGCGTTGACTGGGGAGACTCCTACGAGCAGTACTTC
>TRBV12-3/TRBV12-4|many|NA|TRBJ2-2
CASIGSENTGELFF
TGTGCCAGCATAGGGTCAGAGAACACCGGGGAGCTGTTTTTT
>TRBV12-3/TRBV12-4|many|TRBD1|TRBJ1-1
CASSTTGRSLNTEAFF
TGTGCCAGCAGCACGACAGGGAGGTCCCTGAACACTGAAGCTTTCTTT
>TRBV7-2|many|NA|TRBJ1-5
CASSLRASNQPQHF
TGTGCCAGCAGCTTACGAGCTAGCAATCAGCCCCAGCATTTT
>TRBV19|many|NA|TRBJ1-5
CASTPRRGDQPQHF
TGTGCCAGTACCCCCAGGAGGGGAGATCAGCCCCAGCATTTT
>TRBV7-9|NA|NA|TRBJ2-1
CASSSLESSYNEQFF
TGTGCCAGCAGCTCACTGGAGAGCTCCTACAATGAGCAGTTCTTC
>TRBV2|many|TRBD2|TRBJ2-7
CASKLTSGRPHEQYF
TGTGCCAGCAAGCTAACTAGCGGGAGGCCCCACGAGCAGTACTTC
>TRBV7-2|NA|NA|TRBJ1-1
CASSVVEGLNTEAFF
TGTGCCAGCAGCGTCGTGGAAGGGCTGAACACTGAAGCTTTCTTT
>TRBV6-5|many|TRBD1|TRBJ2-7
CASSRDRGGAGSSYEQYF
TGTGCCAGCAGCCGGGACAGGGGAGGAGCGGGGAGCTCCTACGAGCAGTACTTC
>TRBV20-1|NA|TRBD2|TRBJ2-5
CSARSRGGGSRGETQYF
TGCAGTGCTAGGAGTCGGGGGGGCGGGAGTAGGGGAGAGACCCAGTACTTC
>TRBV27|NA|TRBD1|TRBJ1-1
CASSSPRQGARKAFF
TGTGCCAGCAGTTCCCCCCGCCAGGGGGCCCGTAAAGCTTTCTTT
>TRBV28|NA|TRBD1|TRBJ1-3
CASRGQGENTIYF
TGTGCCAGCCGGGGACAGGGAGAAAACACCATATATTTT
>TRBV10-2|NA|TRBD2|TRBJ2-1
CASSIPGGSGSDEQFF
TGCGCCAGCAGTATCCCGGGGGGGAGTGGTAGCGATGAGCAGTTCTTC
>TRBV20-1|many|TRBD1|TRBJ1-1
CSASQGAVGTEAFF
TGCAGTGCTAGCCAGGGGGCGGTGGGCACTGAAGCTTTCTTT
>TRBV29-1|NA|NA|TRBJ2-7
CSPRGVYEQYF
TGCAGCCCCAGGGGGGTGTACGAGCAGTACTTC
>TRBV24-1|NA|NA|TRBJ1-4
CATSALDEELFF
TGCGCCACCAGTGCCCTGGACGAAGAACTGTTTTTT
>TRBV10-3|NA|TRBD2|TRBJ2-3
CAISTLAGEADTQYF
TGTGCCATCAGTACCCTAGCGGGAGAGGCGGATACGCAGTATTTT
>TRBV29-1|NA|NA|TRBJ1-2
CSLEGGSLGYTF
TGCAGCCTTGAGGGGGGGAGCCTTGGCTACACCTTC
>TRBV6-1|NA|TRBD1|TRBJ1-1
CASSESGTGGTEAFF
TGTGCCAGCAGTGAATCCGGGACAGGGGGCACTGAAGCTTTCTTT
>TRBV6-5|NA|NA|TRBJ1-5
CASTGQLLQPQHF
TGTGCCAGCACTGGCCAGCTGCTTCAGCCCCAGCATTTT
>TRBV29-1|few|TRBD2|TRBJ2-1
CSVEPPGGPSNNEQFF
TGCAGCGTTGAACCTCCGGGAGGTCCCTCGAACAATGAGCAGTTCTTC
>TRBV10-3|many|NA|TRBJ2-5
CAIRRTEQETQYF
TGTGCCATTAGGCGGACAGAGCAAGAGACCCAGTACTTC
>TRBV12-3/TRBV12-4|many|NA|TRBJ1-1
CASSLGGSVMAFF
TGTGCCAGCAGTTTAGGTGGGTCGGTCATGGCTTTCTTT
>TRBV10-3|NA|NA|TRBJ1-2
CAISVRESGGYTF
TGTGCCATCAGTGTCAGGGAGTCTGGTGGCTACACCTTC
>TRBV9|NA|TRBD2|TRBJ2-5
CASSVGGGAGETQYF
TGTGCCAGCAGCGTAGGGGGAGGGGCCGGGGAGACCCAGTACTTC
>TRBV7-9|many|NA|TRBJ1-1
CASSLGTSMNTEAFF
TGTGCCAGCAGCTTAGGGACATCAATGAACACTGAAGCTTTCTTT
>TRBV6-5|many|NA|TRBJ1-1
CASSYREMNTEAFF
TGTGCCAGCAGTTACCGGGAGATGAACACTGAAGCTTTCTTT
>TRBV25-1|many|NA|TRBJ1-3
CASSPREISGNTIYF
TGTGCCAGCAGTCCCAGGGAGATCTCTGGAAACACCATATATTTT
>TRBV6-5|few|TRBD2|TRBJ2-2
CASSYTLIAGGYTGELFF
TGTGCCAGCAGTTACACCCTAATTGCGGGAGGGTACACCGGGGAGCTGTTTTTT
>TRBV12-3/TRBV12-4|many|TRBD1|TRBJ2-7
CASRSTGAYEQYF
TGTGCCAGCAGGTCGACAGGGGCCTACGAGCAGTACTTC